This T cell receptor beta chain was captured in a study of long-term antiretroviral therapy in people with HIV. Whole-study context: First collections came about a decade before the 2015 immediate-ART recommendation.

As for this clone: The target antigen is unknown.

The authors ran the immunoSEQ assay, v3.0, at survey level. Profiling relied on immunoSEQ multiplex PCR, and the TCRdb table lists in-frame clones only, not all of them. The data contain 30,000 to 35,000 clones, 80% to 90% of them seen just once; the ten biggest clones take up 3% to 4.5%. Study-wide results and limits: CDR3 length ranges were narrower in HIV repertoires than in controls.

The germline V gene encodes CDR1 LGHNA and CDR2 YNFKEQ. The CDR3 has 14 amino acids. V shed 4 bases and J 8 bases; nucleotides not matched to a gene: 5. V is TRBV4-2 and J is TRBJ1-3; 10 bases are shared with TRBD1. The sequence derives from a man between 18 and 35 years old with HIV. The sequencing here drew on unsorted PBMCs, taken 0.8 years before starting antiretroviral therapy. This CDR3 reads CASSLDRGPDTIYF. The CDR3 DNA reads as TGTGCCAGCAGCCTAGACAGGGGGCCGGACACCATATATTTT.